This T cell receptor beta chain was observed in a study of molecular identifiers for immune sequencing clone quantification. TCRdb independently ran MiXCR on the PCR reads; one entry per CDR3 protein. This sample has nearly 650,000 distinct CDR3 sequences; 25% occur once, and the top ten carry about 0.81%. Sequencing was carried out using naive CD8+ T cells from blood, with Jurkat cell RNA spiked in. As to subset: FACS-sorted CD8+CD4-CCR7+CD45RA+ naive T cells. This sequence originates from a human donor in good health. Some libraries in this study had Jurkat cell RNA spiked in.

For the CDR3, the DNA is TGTGCCAGCAGCCAAGATTGGAATGAGCAGTTCTTC. Residues: CASSQDWNEQFF. The chain is built from TRBV3-1 and TRBJ2-1; D is unclear. V lost 0 bases, J lost 7 bases, and 4 bases lay in between. CDR3 length equals 12 residues. The germline V gene has CDR1 LGHDT and CDR2 YNNKEL (reference sequence).